This is a list of T cell receptor beta chains from one sample in a study of cytomegalovirus exposure and HLA in healthy donors. Sequencing used immunoSEQ multiplex PCR; TCRdb keeps in-frame clones, though not all of them. The data hold approximately 130,000 clones, with 70% to 80% observed a single time. What was sequenced was PBMCs. These receptors all stem from a woman aged 45-65 years in good health and CMV-seropositive. Each CDR3 is given with its conserved first and last residue. Each record gives: clone size, V gene, D gene, J gene, CDR3 length, CDR3 DNA, CDR3 protein. D genes are given only for firm matches. Expanded clones are given a class, and other clones once, few, many or no size at all.

clone_size: -
v_call: TRBV13
d_call: -
j_call: TRBJ1-1
cdr3_length: 14
cdr3_nt: TGTGCCAGCAGCTTTTTACAGGGAACAGGTGAAGCTTTCTTT
cdr3_aa: CASSFLQGTGEAFF

clone_size: -
v_call: TRBV7-6
d_call: TRBD2
j_call: TRBJ2-3
cdr3_length: 18
cdr3_nt: TGTGCCAGCAGCTTACGAACTAGCGGGAGAACTAGCACAGATACGCAGTATTTT
cdr3_aa: CASSLRTSGRTSTDTQYF

clone_size: -
v_call: TRBV11-1
d_call: -
j_call: TRBJ1-5
cdr3_length: 13
cdr3_nt: TGTGCCAGCAGCTTAGACGGTTATCAGCCCCAGCATTTT
cdr3_aa: CASSLDGYQPQHF

clone_size: -
v_call: TRBV5-6
d_call: TRBD2
j_call: TRBJ2-7
cdr3_length: 18
cdr3_nt: TGTGCCAGCAGCTCATCTTTCTACTACAGCGGGAGTCCCTACGAGCAGTACTTC
cdr3_aa: CASSSSFYYSGSPYEQYF

clone_size: -
v_call: TRBV30
d_call: -
j_call: TRBJ2-1
cdr3_length: 13
cdr3_nt: TGTGCCTGGAACAGGGCACGCTACAATGAGCAGTTCTTC
cdr3_aa: CAWNRARYNEQFF

clone_size: once
v_call: TRBV7-9
d_call: -
j_call: TRBJ2-3
cdr3_length: 13
cdr3_nt: TGTGCCAGCACCCTTAGAGGGGGAGATACGCAGTATTTT
cdr3_aa: CASTLRGGDTQYF

clone_size: few
v_call: TRBV6-1
d_call: TRBD2
j_call: TRBJ2-7
cdr3_length: 13
cdr3_nt: TGTGCCAGCAGACTAGCGGGAGACTACGAGCAGTACTTC
cdr3_aa: CASRLAGDYEQYF

clone_size: -
v_call: TRBV6-5
d_call: TRBD1
j_call: TRBJ1-2
cdr3_length: 12
cdr3_nt: TGTGCCTCAGGACAGGGGGCGTCGGGCTACACCTTC
cdr3_aa: CASGQGASGYTF

clone_size: -
v_call: TRBV4-3
d_call: TRBD1
j_call: TRBJ1-6
cdr3_length: 14
cdr3_nt: TGCGCCAGCGGCCAGACAGGGACTAATTCACCCCTCCACTTT
cdr3_aa: CASGQTGTNSPLHF

clone_size: -
v_call: TRBV6-6
d_call: -
j_call: TRBJ1-6
cdr3_length: 12
cdr3_nt: TGTGCCAGCAGTTACGGGGCGGGAGCCCTCCACTTT
cdr3_aa: CASSYGAGALHF

clone_size: -
v_call: TRBV11-3
d_call: -
j_call: TRBJ1-1
cdr3_length: 13
cdr3_nt: TGTGCCAGCAGCCCCATCATGAACACTGAAGCTTTCTTT
cdr3_aa: CASSPIMNTEAFF

clone_size: -
v_call: TRBV5-1
d_call: TRBD1
j_call: TRBJ1-4
cdr3_length: 16
cdr3_nt: TGCGCCAGCAGCTCGGGACAGGAGACAACTAATGAAAAACTGTTTTTT
cdr3_aa: CASSSGQETTNEKLFF

clone_size: few
v_call: TRBV19
d_call: TRBD2
j_call: TRBJ2-3
cdr3_length: 20
cdr3_nt: TGTGCCAGTAGTTCCCCCCCGGGACTAGCGGGGGGGCCGGACACAGATACGCAGTATTTT
cdr3_aa: CASSSPPGLAGGPDTDTQYF

clone_size: -
v_call: TRBV11-1
d_call: TRBD1
j_call: TRBJ1-3
cdr3_length: 16
cdr3_nt: TGTGCCAGCAGCTGGTCGGACAGGAGCTCTGGAAACACCATATATTTT
cdr3_aa: CASSWSDRSSGNTIYF

clone_size: -
v_call: TRBV7-2
d_call: TRBD2
j_call: TRBJ2-7
cdr3_length: 16
cdr3_nt: TGTGCCAGCAGCTTAGGGGTAGCGGGCAACTCCTACGAGCAGTACTTC
cdr3_aa: CASSLGVAGNSYEQYF

clone_size: -
v_call: TRBV6-6
d_call: -
j_call: TRBJ1-5
cdr3_length: 16
cdr3_nt: TGTGCCAGCAGTTACTTTTCTTCGGGGTTGAATCAGCCCCAGCATTTT
cdr3_aa: CASSYFSSGLNQPQHF

clone_size: -
v_call: TRBV2
d_call: TRBD1
j_call: TRBJ2-3
cdr3_length: 13
cdr3_nt: TGTGCCAGCAGTGACAGGGGGCCAGATACGCAGTATTTT
cdr3_aa: CASSDRGPDTQYF

clone_size: -
v_call: TRBV13
d_call: TRBD2
j_call: TRBJ2-7
cdr3_length: 14
cdr3_nt: TGTGCCAGCAGCAAAGGGACTAGCGGGGGCGAGCAGTACTTC
cdr3_aa: CASSKGTSGGEQYF

clone_size: -
v_call: TRBV29-1
d_call: -
j_call: TRBJ1-2
cdr3_length: 13
cdr3_nt: TGCAGCGTAGGGACATCGGTGGGTCATGGCTACACCTTC
cdr3_aa: CSVGTSVGHGYTF

clone_size: -
v_call: TRBV30
d_call: -
j_call: TRBJ1-1
cdr3_length: 13
cdr3_nt: TGTGCCTGGAGTCATGGGGGGTGGACTGAAGCTTTCTTT
cdr3_aa: CAWSHGGWTEAFF

clone_size: -
v_call: TRBV7-6
d_call: TRBD1
j_call: TRBJ2-3
cdr3_length: 17
cdr3_nt: TGTGCCAGCAGCTTAGTCCCGGGACAGGGAAGCACAGATACGCAGTATTTT
cdr3_aa: CASSLVPGQGSTDTQYF

clone_size: -
v_call: TRBV10-3
d_call: TRBD2
j_call: TRBJ2-1
cdr3_length: 16
cdr3_nt: TGTGCCATCAGTGTCTCCGGGACTAGACTCCAGAATGAGCAGTTCTTC
cdr3_aa: CAISVSGTRLQNEQFF

clone_size: -
v_call: TRBV7-3
d_call: TRBD2
j_call: TRBJ2-3
cdr3_length: 14
cdr3_nt: TGTGCCAGCAGCAAACTAGCGTTCTCAGATACGCAGTATTTT
cdr3_aa: CASSKLAFSDTQYF

clone_size: -
v_call: TRBV5-6
d_call: -
j_call: TRBJ2-7
cdr3_length: 14
cdr3_nt: TGTGCCAGCAGCCTTTCCGGGGTTTCCTACGAGCAGTACTTC
cdr3_aa: CASSLSGVSYEQYF

clone_size: -
v_call: TRBV11-1
d_call: -
j_call: TRBJ1-3
cdr3_length: 14
cdr3_nt: TGTGCCAGCAGAACTGGGCGCTCTGGAAACACCATATATTTT
cdr3_aa: CASRTGRSGNTIYF

clone_size: -
v_call: TRBV20-1
d_call: -
j_call: TRBJ2-3
cdr3_length: 11
cdr3_nt: TGCAGTGCTCTTCAGGGAGGAACGCAGTATTTT
cdr3_aa: CSALQGGTQYF

clone_size: -
v_call: TRBV7-2
d_call: -
j_call: TRBJ2-2
cdr3_length: 16
cdr3_nt: TGTGCCAGCAGCAAACTAATCGGGGGACTCACCGGGGAGCTGTTTTTT
cdr3_aa: CASSKLIGGLTGELFF

clone_size: -
v_call: TRBV29-1
d_call: -
j_call: TRBJ2-1
cdr3_length: 12
cdr3_nt: TGCAGCGTTGGTAACCTAGGAAATGAGCAGTTCTTC
cdr3_aa: CSVGNLGNEQFF

clone_size: -
v_call: TRBV21-1
d_call: -
j_call: TRBJ2-1
cdr3_length: 13
cdr3_nt: TGTGCCAGCAGCCCCGGCGAGGGAGATGAGCAGTTCTTC
cdr3_aa: CASSPGEGDEQFF

clone_size: -
v_call: TRBV2
d_call: -
j_call: TRBJ2-1
cdr3_length: 14
cdr3_nt: TGTGCCAGCGCCTTGACTAGCTCCTACAATGAGCAGTTCTTC
cdr3_aa: CASALTSSYNEQFF

clone_size: -
v_call: TRBV4-1
d_call: TRBD1
j_call: TRBJ1-1
cdr3_length: 12
cdr3_nt: TGCGCCAGCAGCCAGGGACAGAAAGAAGCTTTCTTT
cdr3_aa: CASSQGQKEAFF

clone_size: once
v_call: TRBV30
d_call: TRBD2
j_call: TRBJ2-1
cdr3_length: 19
cdr3_nt: TGTGCCTGGAGTGTCGACATGATCCCGCTAGCGGGGGTTGACAATGAGCAGTTCTTC
cdr3_aa: CAWSVDMIPLAGVDNEQFF

clone_size: -
v_call: TRBV4-1
d_call: TRBD1
j_call: TRBJ2-1
cdr3_length: 14
cdr3_nt: TGCGCCAGCAGCCACAGGACAGGGGGAGATGAGCAGTTCTTC
cdr3_aa: CASSHRTGGDEQFF

clone_size: -
v_call: TRBV20-1
d_call: -
j_call: TRBJ1-2
cdr3_length: 10
cdr3_nt: TGCAGTGCTACGAACTATGGCTACACCTTC
cdr3_aa: CSATNYGYTF

clone_size: -
v_call: TRBV7-2
d_call: -
j_call: TRBJ1-2
cdr3_length: 14
cdr3_nt: TGTGCCAGCAGCTTAGCGATTTTGGGGGGTGGCTACACCTTC
cdr3_aa: CASSLAILGGGYTF

clone_size: few
v_call: TRBV14
d_call: -
j_call: TRBJ1-5
cdr3_length: 16
cdr3_nt: TGTGCCAGCAGCCAAGATCAGGAATCGAGCAATCAGCCCCAGCATTTT
cdr3_aa: CASSQDQESSNQPQHF

clone_size: -
v_call: TRBV15
d_call: TRBD1
j_call: TRBJ2-7
cdr3_length: 17
cdr3_nt: TGTGCCACCAGCAGCGGGACAGGGGGCGGTTTACGCTACGAGCAGTACTTC
cdr3_aa: CATSSGTGGGLRYEQYF

clone_size: -
v_call: TRBV6-5
d_call: -
j_call: TRBJ2-1
cdr3_length: 15
cdr3_nt: TGTGCCAGCAGTTACTCGAGAGACAGCTACAATGAGCAGTTCTTC
cdr3_aa: CASSYSRDSYNEQFF

clone_size: -
v_call: TRBV6-6
d_call: -
j_call: TRBJ2-7
cdr3_length: 14
cdr3_nt: TGTGCCAGCAGTTACTTCGACAGGGAGGACGAGCAGTACTTC
cdr3_aa: CASSYFDREDEQYF

clone_size: -
v_call: TRBV7-3
d_call: -
j_call: TRBJ2-1
cdr3_length: 12
cdr3_nt: TGTGCCAGCAGCTTGTCGGGCAATGAGCAGTTCTTC
cdr3_aa: CASSLSGNEQFF

clone_size: once
v_call: TRBV7-6
d_call: TRBD2
j_call: TRBJ2-2
cdr3_length: 19
cdr3_nt: TGTGCCAGCAGCTCGATGCGGAGTAGCGGGAGGGACAACACCGGGGAGCTGTTTTTT
cdr3_aa: CASSSMRSSGRDNTGELFF

clone_size: once
v_call: TRBV29-1
d_call: -
j_call: TRBJ2-3
cdr3_length: 12
cdr3_nt: TGCAGCATGGGGGGGGCCGGGGGTACGCAGTATTTT
cdr3_aa: CSMGGAGGTQYF

clone_size: -
v_call: TRBV11-2
d_call: -
j_call: TRBJ1-1
cdr3_length: 16
cdr3_nt: TGTGCCAGCAGCTTAGCCTTTGGGACACATTCCACTGAAGCTTTCTTT
cdr3_aa: CASSLAFGTHSTEAFF

clone_size: -
v_call: TRBV2
d_call: TRBD1
j_call: TRBJ2-7
cdr3_length: 14
cdr3_nt: TGTGCCAGCAGCACAGGGGGAAGGGGCTACGAGCAGTACTTC
cdr3_aa: CASSTGGRGYEQYF

clone_size: -
v_call: TRBV10-2
d_call: TRBD2
j_call: TRBJ2-3
cdr3_length: 14
cdr3_nt: TGCGCCAGCAGGCCGGGGGGGCTAACAGATACGCAGTATTTT
cdr3_aa: CASRPGGLTDTQYF

clone_size: -
v_call: TRBV30
d_call: -
j_call: TRBJ2-5
cdr3_length: 13
cdr3_nt: TGTGCCTGGAGTACTGGACTCGAAGAGACCCAGTACTTC
cdr3_aa: CAWSTGLEETQYF

clone_size: -
v_call: TRBV9
d_call: -
j_call: TRBJ2-7
cdr3_length: 15
cdr3_nt: TGTGCCAGCAGCCCAAACGGACAGTCGATCTACGAGCAGTACTTC
cdr3_aa: CASSPNGQSIYEQYF

clone_size: -
v_call: TRBV5-6
d_call: -
j_call: TRBJ2-1
cdr3_length: 15
cdr3_nt: TGTGCCAGCAGCGATCTAGCTGTCTCCTACAATGAGCAGTTCTTC
cdr3_aa: CASSDLAVSYNEQFF